The entry that follows covers one TCR beta chain sequence. No antigen is known for it. These data are taken from a study of response to subunit inactivated influenza vaccine. TCRdb independently ran MiXCR on the RT-PCR reads; one entry per CDR3 protein. The profile covers about 530,000 distinct CDR3 sequences, with around 13% appearing a single time and around 13% taken by the ten largest. Study outcomes and limitations: T cells newly recruited by each seasonal influenza vaccination are few, the authors suggested.

The CDR3 covers 16 residues. Germline loops: CDR1 SGHTA, CDR2 FQGNSA. Trimming took off 0 bases at V and 1 base at J, with 11 bases between the two ends. The chain is built from TRBV7-2 and TRBJ2-3; D unclear. The receptor's source is a man aged 50 to 60 who received an inactivated influenza vaccine. The input for sequencing was PBMCs from blood, taken about 6 weeks after vaccination. CDR3 nucleotides: TGTGCCAGCAGCTTAGCTAGCTACGGGCGCACAGATACGCAGTATTTT. It translates to CASSLASYGRTDTQYF.